This section outlines one T cell receptor beta chain sequence together with its context. The source of the sample is a study of shared clonotypes between healthy human individuals. Assay used: immunoSEQ multiplex PCR; TCRdb lists only in-frame clones, some missing. The sample holds some 530,000 clones, about 84% seen once. Trimming took 6 bases from V and 2 from J, leaving 8 bases between them. Germline V gives CDR1 MNHNY, CDR2 SVGAGI (reference sequence). The CDR3 covers 12 residues. This TCR was sampled from a woman between 35 and 50 years old in good health. Some clones in this sample may be carry-over from other donors' samples. Sequenced sample: PBMCs. The chain uses TRBV6-6 and TRBJ2-7; D is uncertain. The CDR3 is CASRSNTYEQYF. The CDR3 DNA reads as TGTGCCAGCAGATCGAATACCTACGAGCAGTACTTC.